This TCR beta chain was identified in a study of vaccination effects on CD4 cells after COVID-19. Study-level information: Either the mRNA-1273 or the BNT162b2 vaccine was given to participants as two doses.

Whole-study findings and limits: Late post-vaccination samples showed marked contraction of infection- and vaccine-induced clones.

Antigen-specific CD4+ T cell clonotypes were called by their expansion after viral peptide-pool culture in ViraFEST. Culture proceeded for 10 days, and CD4+ T cells were then isolated. All vaccine recipients tested negative for nucleocapsid antibodies and had never contracted SARS-CoV-2 infection. A half-medium replacement with IL-2 medium was carried out on days 3 and 7. Libraries were prepared by immunoSEQ multiplex PCR; TCRdb keeps only in-frame clonotypes and omits some of them. Here the sample spans 52,000 or so clones, about two thirds being singletons. The CDR3 sequence is 13 residues long. Germline V gene sequence: CDR1 LGHNA, CDR2 YSLEER. The V and J ends lost 3 bases and 7 bases respectively, with 13 bases between them. A word on this clone: What it binds is not known.

This receptor was obtained from a human donor who received a COVID-19 vaccine. The specimen comprised CD4+ T cells from PBMCs cultured with SARS-CoV-2 spike peptides, sampled before COVID-19 vaccination. The chain joins TRBV4-3 to TRBJ2-7, with a possible D match to TRBD1 (7 bases). The DNA of the CDR3 is TGCGCCAGCAGCCACGGACAGGCGGGGGAGCAGTACTTC. This codes for CASSHGQAGEQYF.